This is a list of T cell receptor beta chains from one sample in a study of identical twins. TCRdb reanalysed the 5' RACE reads using MiXCR and keeps one entry per CDR3 protein. The repertoire holds fewer than 250,000 distinct CDR3 sequences, with around 8.1% as singletons. The data also belong to a second study, concerning yellow fever vaccine responses in identical twins.

The sequencing input was memory (CD45RO+) T cells sorted from blood. The source of these receptors is a woman aged 18 to 35 in good health. Each CDR3 is given with its conserved first and last residue. D genes are given only for firm matches. The size of a clone is reported for some rows only, either as once, few or many, or as a class for expanded clones.

j_call clone_size v_call d_call cdr3_nt cdr3_aa
TRBJ2-7 - TRBV5-5 - TGTACCAGCAGCTTGGAAGGGGGAGCGAGCCTCGAGCAGTACTTC CTSSLEGGASLEQYF
TRBJ1-1 - TRBV5-6 - TGTGCCAGCAGCTTCCGATCGGCAGAGGCTTTCTTT CASSFRSAEAFF
TRBJ2-3 many TRBV12-3/TRBV12-4 TRBD1 TGTGCCAGCACCTGGACAGGGGGCACAGATACGCAGTATTTT CASTWTGGTDTQYF
TRBJ2-7 many TRBV12-3/TRBV12-4 - TGTGCCAGCAGTTTCTTGTCGGCGGCAGGCGAGCAGTACTTC CASSFLSAAGEQYF
TRBJ2-6 few TRBV5-6 - TGTGCCAGCAGCTTTGGACTGGATGGGGCCAACGTCCTGACTTTC CASSFGLDGANVLTF
TRBJ2-1 few TRBV19 - TGTGCCACGCAAGACGGGGGTCGCAATGAGCAGTTCTTC CATQDGGRNEQFF
TRBJ1-1 many TRBV20-1 - TGCAGTGCTAGGCGGGGGGAGGTGAACACTGAAGCTTTCTTT CSARRGEVNTEAFF
TRBJ2-6 many TRBV7-9 - TGTGCCAGCAAACTCCCCTCTGGGGCCAACGTCCTGACTTTC CASKLPSGANVLTF
TRBJ1-3 many TRBV12-3/TRBV12-4 - TGTGCCAGCAGTCTTCGAGTAAACACCATATATTTT CASSLRVNTIYF
TRBJ2-1 many TRBV3-1 TRBD2 TGTGCCAGCAGCCCGGGGGGGTACACTTACAATGAGCAGTTCTTC CASSPGGYTYNEQFF
TRBJ2-7 - TRBV18 TRBD2 TGTGCCAGCTCACCTTCCGGGACTAGTCGCCACGAGCAGTACTTC CASSPSGTSRHEQYF
TRBJ2-7 few TRBV20-1 - TGCAGTGCTAGTAGGGGGAGCTCCTACGAGCAGTACTTC CSASRGSSYEQYF
TRBJ1-5 - TRBV11-2 - TGTGCCAGCAGCTTAGTGGCTCCGGGTCTGGGGAGTAGAAATCAGCCCCAGCATTTT CASSLVAPGLGSRNQPQHF
TRBJ2-3 - TRBV5-5 - TGTGCCAGCAGCGTGAGCTTGGGGACAGATACGCAGTATTTT CASSVSLGTDTQYF
TRBJ2-5 few TRBV2 - TGTGCCAGCACTCCCGACAGTCAAGAGACCCAGTACTTC CASTPDSQETQYF
TRBJ1-1 many TRBV5-1 - TGCGCCAGCAAACCAAAACGGTGGGGGTGGAACACTGAAGCTTTCTTT CASKPKRWGWNTEAFF
TRBJ2-2 many TRBV4-3 TRBD1 TGCGCCAGCAGCCCACAGGGGGCGGGTACCGGGGAGCTGTTTTTT CASSPQGAGTGELFF
TRBJ1-3 many TRBV12-3/TRBV12-4 TRBD1 TGTGCCAGCAGTTCGACAACGACAGGGCTCCTTGGAAACACCATATATTTT CASSSTTTGLLGNTIYF
TRBJ2-1 few TRBV5-1 - TGCGCCAGCAGCTTCGGATTAGACCTAAGGATCAATGAGCAGTTCTTC CASSFGLDLRINEQFF
TRBJ2-1 few TRBV6-1 - TGTGCCAGCCCTCGACAGGATCTCTCCTACAATGAGCAGTTCTTC CASPRQDLSYNEQFF
TRBJ2-7 many TRBV3-1 TRBD1 TGTGCCAGCAGCCCGCAACAGGGGAGCGCCTACGAGCAGTACTTC CASSPQQGSAYEQYF
TRBJ2-7 many TRBV28 - TGTGCCAGCAGTACAGGGACCTACGAGCAGTACTTC CASSTGTYEQYF
TRBJ2-7 - TRBV7-8 - TGTGCCAGCAGCTCAGCGCCAGGGGTATACGAGCAGTACTTC CASSSAPGVYEQYF